Ten or more counts support the clone carrying this TCR beta chain. Its antigen is not known. The CDR3 has 15 amino acids. Germline V gene sequence: CDR1 SGHVS, CDR2 FNYEAQ. Germline trimming cut 5 bases from V and 8 bases from J; bases unmatched to any gene: 11. This entry belongs to a study of human T cells and chemical hapten exposure. Study-level findings and limits: Relative to controls, expanded TCRs formed significantly more large CDR3 similarity clusters.

MiXCR, applied by TCRdb to the RACE reads, yields one record per CDR3 protein. The data hold some 41,000 distinct CDR3 sequences, with 4% observed a single time. The sample's time point: patch test 1, 2 weeks after DPC sensitization. Treatment: therapeutic diphenylcyclopropenone sensitization with weekly scalp DPC. It was from unfractionated whole blood that total RNA was extracted. The source was whole blood, collected in connection with sensitization to the hapten diphenylcyclopropenone (DPC). V is TRBV7-6 and J is TRBJ2-7; TRBD2 agrees at 11 bases. The source is a man aged 50 or older with alopecia areata. Some clones in this sample may be carry-over from other donors' samples. The chain's CDR3 is CASSPSTSGTLKQYF. For the CDR3, the DNA is TGTGCCAGCAGCCCCTCGACTAGCGGGACCCTGAAGCAGTACTTC.